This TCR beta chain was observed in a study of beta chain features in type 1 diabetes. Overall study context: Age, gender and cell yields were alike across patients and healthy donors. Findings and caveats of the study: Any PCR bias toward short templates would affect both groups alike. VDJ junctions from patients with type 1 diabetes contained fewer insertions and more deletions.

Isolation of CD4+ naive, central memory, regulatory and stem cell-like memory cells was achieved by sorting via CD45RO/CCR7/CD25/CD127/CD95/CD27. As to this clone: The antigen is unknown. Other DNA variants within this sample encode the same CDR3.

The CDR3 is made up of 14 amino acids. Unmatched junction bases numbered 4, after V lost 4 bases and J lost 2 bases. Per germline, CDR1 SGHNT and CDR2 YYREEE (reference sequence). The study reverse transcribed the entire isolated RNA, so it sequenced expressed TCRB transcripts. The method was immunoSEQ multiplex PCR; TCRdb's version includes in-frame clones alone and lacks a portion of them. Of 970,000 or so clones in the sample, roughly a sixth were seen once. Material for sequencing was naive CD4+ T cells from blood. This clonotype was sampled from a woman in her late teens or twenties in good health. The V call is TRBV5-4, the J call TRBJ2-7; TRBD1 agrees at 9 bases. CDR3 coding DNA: TGTGCCAGCAGCAGCAGACAGGGGGCCTACGAGCAGTACTTC. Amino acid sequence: CASSSRQGAYEQYF.